This TCR beta chain is from a study of beta chain features in type 1 diabetes. Expressed TCRB transcripts were sequenced, since all the RNA that had been isolated was reverse transcribed. Sequenced by immunoSEQ multiplex PCR; TCRdb stores in-frame clones only, minus some. Among 500,000 to 650,000 clones, roughly an eighth were seen once, and the ten largest hold more than 0.1%. Study-wide results and limits: The naive, central memory and Treg TCRB repertoires of patients appeared to be more similar to one another than those of healthy donors. All four CD4+ subsets of Type 1 diabetes patients contained TCRB CDR3s that were moderately but significantly shorter.

Purity of each sorted population was above 95%. Germline lookup yields CDR1 GTSNPN and CDR2 SVGIG (reference sequence). This CDR3 spans 13 amino acids. With 5 bases removed from V and 0 bases from J, the gap between germline ends came to 10 bases. Remarks on this clone: The antigen is unknown.

The sequenced material came from naive CD4+ T cells from blood. This sequence joins TRBV30 and TRBJ1-2; D might be TRBD1 (5 bases). The sequence derives from a man aged 25-40 years with type 1 diabetes. CDR3 sequence reads: CAWGGGTNYGYTF. Written as DNA, the CDR3 is TGTGCCTGGGGCGGGGGGACTAACTATGGCTACACCTTC.